The clone carrying this T cell receptor (beta chain) occurred once. This entry is derived from a study of shared T cell receptors in the human thymus. The method was immunoSEQ multiplex PCR; TCRdb's version includes in-frame clones alone and lacks a portion of them. The repertoire holds approximately 580,000 clones, with around 78% as singletons. This CDR3 spans 14 amino acids. Germline assignment: CDR1 SGHRS and CDR2 YFSETQ. Trimming at V came to 2 bases and at J to 6 bases, leaving 4 bases not matched to a gene. These same records also appear under a second study, on human thymus T cells. In that study: The study used thymus tissue resected during corrective heart surgery. Seemingly biased V and J gene usage marked thymic and blood repertoires.

Sequencing input: thymocytes. This rearrangement joins TRBV5-1 to TRBJ1-4, with 7 positions matching TRBD1. The origin of this receptor is a boy younger than two with a congenital heart defect. The CDR3 DNA reads TGCGCCAGCAGCTTCCCAGGGGGTGATGAAAAACTGTTTTTT. Its protein product is CASSFPGGDEKLFF.